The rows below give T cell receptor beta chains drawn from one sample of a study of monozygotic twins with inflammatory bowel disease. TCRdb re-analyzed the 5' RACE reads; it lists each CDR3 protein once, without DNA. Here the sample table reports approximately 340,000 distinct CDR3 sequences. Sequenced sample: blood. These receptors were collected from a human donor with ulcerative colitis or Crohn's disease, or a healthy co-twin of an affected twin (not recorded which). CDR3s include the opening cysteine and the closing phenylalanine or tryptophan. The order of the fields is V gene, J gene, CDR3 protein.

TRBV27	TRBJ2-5	CERGTHQETQYF
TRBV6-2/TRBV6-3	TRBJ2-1	CASSPGRTLINEQFF
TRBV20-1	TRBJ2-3	CSAPHRTGPGVDTQYF
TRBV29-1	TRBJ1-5	CSVGQTLEQPQHF
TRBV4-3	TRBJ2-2	CASSPWVGSGELFF
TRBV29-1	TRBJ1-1	CSVARAGWAAFF
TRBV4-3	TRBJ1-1	CASSQGEGIAEAFF
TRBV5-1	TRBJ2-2	CASSDLLGEELFF
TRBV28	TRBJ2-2	CASSTGTSGSTGELFF
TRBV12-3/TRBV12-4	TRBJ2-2	CASSFLTTTGLTGELFF
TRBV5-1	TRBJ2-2	CASSWDNTGELFF
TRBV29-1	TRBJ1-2	CSVEDPSLGGVGYTF
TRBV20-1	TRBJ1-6	CSATPGGGISPLHF
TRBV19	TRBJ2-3	CASSILPGQLTDTQYF
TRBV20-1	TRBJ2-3	CSASSPLAADTQYF
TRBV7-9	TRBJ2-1	CASAYTLEQFF
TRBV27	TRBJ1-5	CASSSLMGRGALGNQPQHF
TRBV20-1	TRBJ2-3	CSASSPQRGTDTQYF